Presented here are 17 T cell receptor beta chains from one specimen sequenced in a study of blood T cell repertoires in COVID-19. The data were produced by immunoSEQ multiplex PCR, yet TCRdb's version contains in-frame clones alone and is incomplete. Of over 200,000 clones listed, roughly 90% are singletons. The sequenced sample was peripheral blood. The source is a man aged 55 to 70 with COVID-19, enrolled during active disease.

This chain joins TRBV27 and TRBJ1-1, with TRBD1 as a possible D gene (6 bases). The V gene's germline CDR1 is MNHEY and CDR2 SMNVEV (reference sequence). V was trimmed by 6 bases and J by 3 bases, leaving 20 bases between them. CDR3 length: 16 amino acids. The CDR3 protein is CASRTPLGGGDTEAFF. The CDR3 DNA follows: TGTGCCAGCAGAACTCCACTAGGGGGGGGAGACACTGAAGCTTTCTTT.

The chain couples TRBV7-9 to TRBJ2-7, with a possible D match to TRBD2 (5 bases). Germline loops: CDR1 SEHNR, CDR2 FQNEAQ (reference sequence). The CDR3 runs to 14 residues. V lost 5 bases, J lost 6 bases, and 17 bases lay in between. The CDR3 DNA is TGTGCCAGCAGCAAACCCGGGAACCCTGGCGAGCAGTACTTC. Its protein product is CASSKPGNPGEQYF.

In nucleotides, the CDR3 is TGTGCCAGCAGCCCGCCGGGACAGTATAATTCACCCCTCCACTTT. Protein: CASSPPGQYNSPLHF. The chain combines TRBV9 with TRBJ1-6; TRBD1 agrees at 7 bases. There are 15 residues in the CDR3. Germline V gene data show CDR1 as SGDLS and CDR2 as YYNGEE. Unmatched junction bases numbered 5, after V lost 4 bases and J lost 4 bases.

V gene TRBV6-5 combines with J gene TRBJ1-4; D might be TRBD1 (5 bases). Germline CDR1 MNHEY, CDR2 SVGAGI. There are 15 residues in the CDR3. The V end was cut by 10 bases, the J end by 5 bases, with 20 bases between. This chain's CDR3 is CATGVKAGKNEKLFF. The CDR3 nucleotides read TGTGCCACGGGCGTAAAGGCAGGGAAGAATGAAAAACTGTTTTTT.

The chain carries TRBV5-1 and TRBJ2-1, with 10 bases identical to TRBD1. Losses at the gene ends were 3 bases for V and 8 bases for J; bases not matched to a gene: 5. Germline CDR1 reads SGHRS; CDR2 reads YFSETQ. CDR3 length equals 14 residues. The CDR3 protein is CASSWDRGRDEQFF. The CDR3 DNA reads as TGCGCCAGCAGCTGGGACAGGGGTAGGGATGAGCAGTTCTTC.

This rearrangement joins TRBV3-1 (or the pseudogene TRBV3-2) to TRBJ2-1; 8 bases align to TRBD1. Germline values: CDR1 LGHDT, CDR2 YNNKEL (reference sequence). J gave up 7 bases and V 4 bases, and 6 bases lay outside the gene matches. This CDR3 spans 14 amino acids. The CDR3 nucleotides are TGTGCCAGCAGCCGAAGGACAGGGATTAATGAGCAGTTCTTC. It yields the protein CASSRRTGINEQFF.

This chain connects TRBV7-3 to TRBJ1-2, with D hard to call. CDR3 length: 15 amino acids. CDR1 and CDR2 from the germline V gene are SGHTA and FQGTGA. Trimming shortened V by 2 bases and J by 7 bases, and 17 bases separated the two germline ends. The CDR3 here is CASSLGLDRVVGYTF. CDR3 bases: TGTGCCAGCAGCTTAGGACTGGATCGGGTGGTTGGCTACACCTTC.

The J gene is TRBJ2-1, the V gene TRBV12-3 or TRBV12-4; D is undetermined. This CDR3 region has 13 residues. V was clipped by 6 bases and J by 1 base, with 7 bases between them. CDR3 in amino acids: CASRGRSYNEQFF. The CDR3 DNA follows: TGTGCCAGCAGGGGCAGGTCCTACAATGAGCAGTTCTTC.

The CDR3 region has the DNA TGCGCCAGCAGGGGACTAGCTCGCGATACGCAGTATTTT. It is translated as CASRGLARDTQYF. The gene calls are TRBV5-1 and TRBJ2-3; 9 nucleotides agree with TRBD2. The trim removed 5 bases at V and 6 bases at J, leaving 4 bases unmatched. The CDR3 contains 13 residues. Germline-derived CDR1 and CDR2 are SGHRS and YFSETQ.

The chain links TRBV15 to TRBJ2-7; 7 nucleotides match TRBD1. CDR3 length: 13 residues. Unmatched junction bases numbered 4, after V lost 3 bases and J lost 5 bases. The germline V gene encodes CDR1 LNHNV and CDR2 YYDKDF (reference sequence). Here the CDR3 DNA reads TGTGCCACCAGCAGGGGGACAGAGAACGAGCAGTACTTC. Translated: CATSRGTENEQYF. Complete variable domain (other parts from reference TRBV15 and TRBJ2-7): DAMVIQNPRYQVTQFGKPVTLSCSQTLNHNVMYWYQQKSSQAPKLLFHYYDKDFNNEADTPDNFQSRRPNTSFCFLDIRSPGLGDTAMYLCATSRGTENEQYFGPGTRLTVT.

The CDR3 protein is CASSPLIGGVHDEQYF. In nucleotides, the CDR3 is TGTGCCAGCTCACCACTAATCGGGGGAGTTCACGACGAGCAGTACTTC. The genes are TRBV18 and TRBJ2-7, with D perhaps matching TRBD2 (6 bases). In germline, CDR1 is KGHSH, CDR2 LQKENI. This CDR3 contains 16 residues. Trimming took off 1 base at V and 5 bases at J, with 18 bases between the two ends.

The genes are TRBV6-5 and TRBJ1-3, with a tentative D call TRBD1 (5 bases). In germline, CDR1 is MNHEY, CDR2 SVGAGI. The germline V and J ends were trimmed by 6 bases and 4 bases, with 16 bases remaining between them. The CDR3 covers 15 residues. This chain's CDR3 is CASRMEGTGGNTIYF. CDR3 DNA: TGTGCCAGCAGGATGGAGGGGACGGGAGGAAACACCATATATTTT.

The chain couples TRBV29-1 to TRBJ2-5; the D is unclear. CDR1 and CDR2 (germline): SQVTM, ANQGSEA. This CDR3 contains 13 residues. V was cut by 4 bases and J by 1 base, with 10 bases left in between. CDR3 bases: TGCAGCGTTGTTCCTTCCCCCCAAGAGACCCAGTACTTC. Residues: CSVVPSPQETQYF.

CDR3 DNA sequence: TGTGCCAGCAGCTTCAGGACAACTGGAAACACCATATATTTT. It translates to CASSFRTTGNTIYF. The chain recombines TRBV5-6 with TRBJ1-3; tentative D call: TRBD1 (5 bases). Trimming removed 2 bases from V and 2 bases from J, with 8 bases in between. Germline CDR1 SGHDT, CDR2 YYEEEE. This CDR3 is built from 14 residues.

CDR3 coding DNA: TGTGCCAGCAGCCAATCCGGACAGGGCGGGTACGAGCAGTACTTC. It specifies CASSQSGQGGYEQYF. The chain recombines TRBV4-2 with TRBJ2-7; 8 nucleotides align to TRBD1. CDR1 LGHNA and CDR2 YNFKEQ come from the germline V gene. The J segment lost 4 bases and the V segment lost 2 bases, leaving 7 bases of the junction unmatched. The CDR3 consists of 15 residues.

The J gene is TRBJ2-2, the V gene TRBV9; no clear D gene. CDR3 size: 17 residues. The V end was cut by 3 bases, the J end by 1 base, with 16 bases between. CDR1 is SGDLS and CDR2 is YYNGEE in the germline V gene. CDR3 in amino acids: CASSATDSARNTGELFF. CDR3 nucleotide sequence: TGTGCCAGCAGCGCCACCGACTCCGCTAGGAACACCGGGGAGCTGTTTTTT.

The V call is TRBV5-1, the J call TRBJ2-7; possible D gene TRBD1, 6 bases. The ends were cut back, 0 bases at V and 2 bases at J, with 30 bases in the middle. Germline V CDR1 and CDR2: SGHRS, YFSETQ. The CDR3 is made up of 21 amino acids. Here the CDR3 reads CASSLVGRGKASSSSTYEQYF. The CDR3 DNA reads TGCGCCAGCAGCTTGGTCGGCAGGGGTAAGGCATCTTCATCCTCGACCTACGAGCAGTACTTC.